A selection of T cell receptor beta chains follows, all from one sample in a study of graft-versus-host responses after intestinal transplantation. The repertoire was sequenced with immunoSEQ multiplex PCR; TCRdb's copy has only in-frame clones and lacks some. The data contain more than 90,000 clones, around 92% of them singletons. No cognate antigen is known for these TCRs. The starting material was unstimulated CD8+ T cells sorted from spleen or lymph node cells, obtained before transplant. The receptors originated from a human donor who was the organ donor for an intestinal transplant. Each CDR3 is given with its conserved first and last residue. Each record gives: CDR3 length, V gene, clone size, D gene, J gene, CDR3 DNA, CDR3 protein. D genes are given only for firm matches. Only part of the rows carry a size: once, few, many, or a class if the clone is expanded.

len: 15
v_gene: TRBV27
abundance: NA
d_gene: NA
j_gene: TRBJ2-7
CDR3nt: TGTGCCAGCAGTTTGGACACCAGCCCCTCCTACGAGCAGTACTTC
CDR3aa: CASSLDTSPSYEQYF

len: 13
v_gene: TRBV29-1
abundance: once
d_gene: NA
j_gene: TRBJ2-2
CDR3nt: TGCAGCGTTCTCATCGTCCTCACCGGGGAGCTGTTTTTT
CDR3aa: CSVLIVLTGELFF

len: 16
v_gene: TRBV6-6
abundance: once
d_gene: TRBD2
j_gene: TRBJ2-7
CDR3nt: TGTGCCAGCAGCCCTGGACTAGCGGGTGGTTCCTACGAGCAGTACTTC
CDR3aa: CASSPGLAGGSYEQYF

len: 14
v_gene: TRBV13
abundance: NA
d_gene: TRBD1
j_gene: TRBJ2-7
CDR3nt: TGTGCCAGCAGCCTATGGGGACAGTCCTACGAGCAGTACTTC
CDR3aa: CASSLWGQSYEQYF

len: 13
v_gene: TRBV28
abundance: NA
d_gene: NA
j_gene: TRBJ1-1
CDR3nt: TGTGCCAGCAGTGACGTAAGGAGCACTGAAGCTTTCTTT
CDR3aa: CASSDVRSTEAFF

len: 21
v_gene: TRBV14
abundance: NA
d_gene: NA
j_gene: TRBJ2-3
CDR3nt: TGTGCCAGCAGCCGAACTTTTGTGGGGTTCGAACCCGATAAGTTGCGGGATACGCAGTATTTT
CDR3aa: CASSRTFVGFEPDKLRDTQYF

len: 14
v_gene: TRBV6-5
abundance: NA
d_gene: NA
j_gene: TRBJ2-1
CDR3nt: TGTGCCAGCAGTTACCTGGGCCCGGACAATGAGCAGTTCTTC
CDR3aa: CASSYLGPDNEQFF

len: 12
v_gene: TRBV5-6
abundance: NA
d_gene: NA
j_gene: TRBJ2-7
CDR3nt: TGTGCCAGCAGCTTTTGGGGGAACGAGCAGTACTTC
CDR3aa: CASSFWGNEQYF

len: 15
v_gene: TRBV6-1
abundance: NA
d_gene: NA
j_gene: TRBJ2-3
CDR3nt: TGTGCCAGCAGTGAATGGACAGGGAGGGCGTATACGCAGTATTTT
CDR3aa: CASSEWTGRAYTQYF

len: 17
v_gene: TRBV7-9
abundance: NA
d_gene: TRBD2
j_gene: TRBJ2-1
CDR3nt: TGTGCCAGCAGCTTAGCTAGCGGGAGGCCTGAGGTATCGGAGCAGTTCTTC
CDR3aa: CASSLASGRPEVSEQFF

len: 16
v_gene: TRBV7-9
abundance: NA
d_gene: TRBD1
j_gene: TRBJ1-2
CDR3nt: TGTGCCAGCAGCTTAGCTCCGGGACAGGTTAACTATGGCTACACCTTC
CDR3aa: CASSLAPGQVNYGYTF

len: 14
v_gene: TRBV19
abundance: NA
d_gene: NA
j_gene: TRBJ2-7
CDR3nt: TGTGCCAGTAGTATTGGGGTTAGCGGCTACGAGCAGTACTTC
CDR3aa: CASSIGVSGYEQYF

len: 15
v_gene: TRBV25-1
abundance: once
d_gene: NA
j_gene: TRBJ2-5
CDR3nt: TGTGCCAGCAGTGGCACCGGGACTTTATGGGGGACCCAGTACTTC
CDR3aa: CASSGTGTLWGTQYF

len: 12
v_gene: TRBV27
abundance: NA
d_gene: NA
j_gene: TRBJ2-7
CDR3nt: TGTGCCAGCAGTTTATCCGGGTACGAGCAGTACTTC
CDR3aa: CASSLSGYEQYF

len: 14
v_gene: TRBV4-1
abundance: NA
d_gene: NA
j_gene: TRBJ2-1
CDR3nt: TGCGCCAGCAGCCAATTCACTAACCCTGGTGAGCAGTTCTTC
CDR3aa: CASSQFTNPGEQFF

len: 17
v_gene: TRBV28
abundance: NA
d_gene: NA
j_gene: TRBJ1-1
CDR3nt: TGTGCCAGCAGTTTGTCGCCGGATAACCAGGGTAACACTGAAGCTTTCTTT
CDR3aa: CASSLSPDNQGNTEAFF

len: 14
v_gene: TRBV12-1
abundance: NA
d_gene: NA
j_gene: TRBJ1-2
CDR3nt: TGTGCCAGCAGCTTGAGGGGAAGGGTCTATGGCTACACCTTC
CDR3aa: CASSLRGRVYGYTF

len: 15
v_gene: TRBV4-3
abundance: NA
d_gene: NA
j_gene: TRBJ2-7
CDR3nt: TGCGCCAGCAGCCAAGGGTGGGGTGGAGGGAACGAGCAGTACTTC
CDR3aa: CASSQGWGGGNEQYF

len: 12
v_gene: TRBV28
abundance: NA
d_gene: NA
j_gene: TRBJ2-4
CDR3nt: TGTGCCAGCAGTTTAGCCAAAAACATTCAGTACTTC
CDR3aa: CASSLAKNIQYF

len: 13
v_gene: TRBV7-9
abundance: NA
d_gene: NA
j_gene: TRBJ2-7
CDR3nt: TGTGCCGGCGCCCTTGGCGCGGCCTACGAGCAGTACTTC
CDR3aa: CAGALGAAYEQYF

len: 15
v_gene: TRBV4-2
abundance: NA
d_gene: NA
j_gene: TRBJ2-7
CDR3nt: TGTGCCAGCAGCCAAAGGGAAGGCGTAGGGTACGAGCAGTACTTC
CDR3aa: CASSQREGVGYEQYF

len: 14
v_gene: TRBV29-1
abundance: NA
d_gene: TRBD2
j_gene: TRBJ2-2
CDR3nt: TGCAGCGTTGGGCTAGCGGGAGGGCCAGGGGAGCTGTTTTTT
CDR3aa: CSVGLAGGPGELFF

len: 13
v_gene: TRBV2
abundance: once
d_gene: NA
j_gene: TRBJ2-7
CDR3nt: TGTGCCAGCCGCGAACCAGGGGCCTACGAGCAGTACTTC
CDR3aa: CASREPGAYEQYF

len: 16
v_gene: TRBV5-1
abundance: NA
d_gene: TRBD2
j_gene: TRBJ2-1
CDR3nt: TGCGCCAGCAGCCCGGGACTAGCGGGAGGGCCCAGTGAGCAGTTCTTC
CDR3aa: CASSPGLAGGPSEQFF

len: 15
v_gene: TRBV14
abundance: once
d_gene: TRBD2
j_gene: TRBJ2-7
CDR3nt: TGTGCCAGCAGCCAAGTGACTAGCGGTCGGTACGAGCAGTACTTC
CDR3aa: CASSQVTSGRYEQYF

len: 15
v_gene: TRBV25-1
abundance: once
d_gene: NA
j_gene: TRBJ2-7
CDR3nt: TGTGCCAGCAGTGAATGGGGAGGTCTCCCCTACGAGCAGTACTTC
CDR3aa: CASSEWGGLPYEQYF

len: 16
v_gene: TRBV9
abundance: NA
d_gene: TRBD1
j_gene: TRBJ1-3
CDR3nt: TGTGCCAGCAGCCCAGGACAGGCGAGCTCTGGAAACACCATATATTTT
CDR3aa: CASSPGQASSGNTIYF

len: 16
v_gene: TRBV7-2
abundance: NA
d_gene: NA
j_gene: TRBJ2-7
CDR3nt: TGTGCCAGCAGCCCCGGCCCCTATGGCGGGGCGCACGAGCAGCACTTC
CDR3aa: CASSPGPYGGAHEQHF

len: 14
v_gene: TRBV28
abundance: NA
d_gene: TRBD1
j_gene: TRBJ1-4
CDR3nt: TGTGCCAGCAGGGACAGGGGATTTTACGAAAAACTGTTTTTT
CDR3aa: CASRDRGFYEKLFF

len: 12
v_gene: TRBV23-1
abundance: NA
d_gene: NA
j_gene: TRBJ1-5
CDR3nt: TGCGCCAGTCACTATAGCAATCAGCCCCAGCATTTT
CDR3aa: CASHYSNQPQHF

len: 15
v_gene: TRBV28
abundance: NA
d_gene: TRBD2
j_gene: TRBJ2-5
CDR3nt: TGTGCCAGCAGTTTACGAGCGGGGCCCCAAGAGACCCAGTACTTC
CDR3aa: CASSLRAGPQETQYF

len: 14
v_gene: TRBV4-1
abundance: NA
d_gene: NA
j_gene: TRBJ2-1
CDR3nt: TGCGCCAGCAGCCAAGACCTCCTCCGAAATGAGCAGTTCTTC
CDR3aa: CASSQDLLRNEQFF

len: 13
v_gene: TRBV7-9
abundance: NA
d_gene: NA
j_gene: TRBJ2-7
CDR3nt: TGTGCCAGCACCCCGGGCAGCTCCTACGAGCAGTACTTC
CDR3aa: CASTPGSSYEQYF

len: 12
v_gene: TRBV19
abundance: NA
d_gene: NA
j_gene: TRBJ2-7
CDR3nt: TGTGCCACCGCGGTCAACTCCTACGAGCAGTACTTC
CDR3aa: CATAVNSYEQYF

len: 16
v_gene: TRBV7-2
abundance: NA
d_gene: TRBD1
j_gene: TRBJ2-5
CDR3nt: TGTGCCAGCAGCACCAGGACAGGGGAAGTCCAAGAGACCCAGTACTTC
CDR3aa: CASSTRTGEVQETQYF

len: 15
v_gene: TRBV7-3
abundance: NA
d_gene: TRBD2
j_gene: TRBJ2-3
CDR3nt: TGTGCCAGCAGTCTACTAGCGGCGGGCGCAGATACGCAGTATTTT
CDR3aa: CASSLLAAGADTQYF

len: 15
v_gene: TRBV6-5
abundance: NA
d_gene: NA
j_gene: TRBJ2-7
CDR3nt: TGTGCCAGCAGTGTCTGGGGGGAAGAATACTACGAGCAGTACTTC
CDR3aa: CASSVWGEEYYEQYF

len: 14
v_gene: TRBV7-6
abundance: NA
d_gene: NA
j_gene: TRBJ2-1
CDR3nt: TGTGCCAGCAGCCGCCTCCCAGGGCACAATGAGCAGTTCTTC
CDR3aa: CASSRLPGHNEQFF

len: 14
v_gene: TRBV5-1
abundance: NA
d_gene: NA
j_gene: TRBJ1-1
CDR3nt: TGCGCCAGCAGCTTGTTTATCCAGAACACTGAAGCTTTCTTT
CDR3aa: CASSLFIQNTEAFF

len: 15
v_gene: TRBV9
abundance: once
d_gene: NA
j_gene: TRBJ2-2
CDR3nt: TGTGCCAGCAGCGTAGGGAAGGCGAACACCGGGGAGCTGTTTTTT
CDR3aa: CASSVGKANTGELFF

len: 15
v_gene: TRBV5-5
abundance: once
d_gene: NA
j_gene: TRBJ2-1
CDR3nt: TGTGCCAGCAGCTTGTCCCCCCGCGAAAGCAATGAGCAGTTCTTC
CDR3aa: CASSLSPRESNEQFF